This T cell receptor (beta chain) is drawn from a study of graft-versus-host responses after intestinal transplantation. Overall study context: Transplant recipients had multivisceral, liver-intestinal, or isolated intestinal grafts. Induction using anti-thymocyte globulin, followed by tacrolimus and steroids for roughly 3 years, was given to all recipients. Study results and limitations: Recipient marrow harbored GvH clones, some of which surfaced first in ileum or blood. Some patients had graft-donor T cell macrochimerism, and their allografts showed high graft-versus-host to host-versus-graft clonal ratios.

Intraepithelial plus lamina propria lymphocytes were released by processing graft tissue. This clone was detected once. Its antigen remains unknown. Method: immunoSEQ multiplex PCR; TCRdb's copy keeps in-frame clones and lacks some. The table records 29,000 or so clones, around 80% of them present only once. Germline V gene sequence: CDR1 SGHVS, CDR2 FQNEAQ. Trimming at V came to 1 base and at J to 6 bases, leaving 2 bases not matched to a gene. The CDR3 loop spans 15 amino acids. This chain links TRBV7-8 with TRBJ1-6; 8 bases agree with TRBD1. This receptor was identified in a human patient who received an intestinal transplant, so some T cells may come from the graft donor. The sequencing here drew on ileum tissue, taken 98 days after intestinal transplantation. The CDR3 DNA reads as TGTGCCAGCAGCTTAGGGGGGACAGGTAATTCACCCCTCCACTTT. It codes for CASSLGGTGNSPLHF. The full variable domain, in which reference TRBV7-8 and TRBJ1-6 provide the parts outside the CDR3, is GAGVSQSPRYKVAKRGQDVALRCDPISGHVSLFWYQQALGQGPEFLTYFQNEAQLDKSGLPSDRFFAERPEGSVSTLKIQRTQQEDSAVYLCASSLGGTGNSPLHFGNGTRLTVT.